Below are 8 T cell receptor beta chains sequenced from a single sample in a study of shared clonotypes between healthy human individuals. The protocol was immunoSEQ multiplex PCR, while the TCRdb copy is restricted to in-frame clones and leaves out a portion. The sample records about 2.4 million clones, over 85% being singletons. The sample taken for sequencing was naive CD4+ T cells from PBMCs. Subset specified: CD45RA+ positively selected. The receptors were gathered from a man younger than 30 in good health. Some clones in this sample may be carry-over from other donors' samples.

The chain joins TRBV18 to TRBJ2-1; TRBD2 matches 8 bases. The V gene's germline CDR1 is KGHSH and CDR2 LQKENI. J gave up 7 bases and V 2 bases, and 7 bases lay outside the gene matches. The CDR3 has 15 residues. The CDR3 sequence is CASSPSPSSGNEQFF. CDR3 DNA sequence: TGTGCCAGCTCACCAAGCCCATCTAGCGGGAATGAGCAGTTCTTC.

V gene TRBV18 combines with J gene TRBJ2-7; maybe TRBD1 (5 bases). There are 15 residues in the CDR3. Germline CDR1 and CDR2: KGHSH and LQKENI. V was shortened by 8 bases and J by 3 bases, with 20 bases between the two germline ends. CDR3 sequence (DNA): TGTGCCAGCCTAGACCGGAAACAGGCAGGCTACGAGCAGTACTTC. It translates to CASLDRKQAGYEQYF.

This chain links TRBV19 with TRBJ1-1; possibly TRBD1 for D (5 bases). CDR1 is LNHDA, CDR2 SQIVND, per germline (reference sequence). Deletions cut 6 bases from V and 4 bases from J, with 15 bases between. This CDR3 comprises 14 residues. The CDR3 loop reads CASSLGRRSTEAFF. DNA for the CDR3: TGTGCCAGTAGCCTGGGACGGCGGTCCACTGAAGCTTTCTTT.

The chain employs TRBV6-5 and TRBJ2-5, with unresolved D. The V end lost 1 base, the J end lost 4 bases, and 10 bases lay between the germline ends. In germline, CDR1 is MNHEY, CDR2 SVGAGI. There are 14 residues in the CDR3. The CDR3 spells CASSYLGPLETQYF. CDR3 DNA: TGTGCCAGCAGTTACTTGGGCCCCTTAGAGACCCAGTACTTC.

This chain uses TRBV5-4 with TRBJ1-1, with D tentatively TRBD1 (5 bases). The V end was cut by 2 bases, the J end by 8 bases, with 10 bases between. Germline values: CDR1 SGHNT, CDR2 YYREEE (reference sequence). The CDR3 extends over 12 amino acids. Written as DNA, the CDR3 is TGTGCCAGCAGCTTCCGGGGGACCGAAGCTTTCTTT. It specifies CASSFRGTEAFF. Combining the CDR3 with reference TRBV5-4 and TRBJ1-1 gives the whole variable domain ETGVTQSPTHLIKTRGQQVTLRCSSQSGHNTVSWYQQALGQGPQFIFQYYREEENGRGNFPPRFSGLQFPNYSSELNVNALELDDSALYLCASSFRGTEAFFGQGTRLTVV.

This chain links TRBV5-1 with TRBJ2-1, with TRBD2 as a possible D gene (6 bases). The length of the CDR3 is 19 residues. The germline V gene encodes CDR1 SGHRS and CDR2 YFSETQ. Between the trimmed V and J ends, which lost 5 bases and 0 bases, there was a span of 24 bases. The CDR3 DNA is TGCGCCAGCAGAGCTTTTACCGTCAGCGGGTCTAGCTCCTACAATGAGCAGTTCTTC. The encoded protein is CASRAFTVSGSSSYNEQFF.

J is TRBJ1-2 and V is TRBV7-2; 7 bases are shared with TRBD1. The CDR3 is 15 residues long. J gave up 2 bases and V 4 bases, and 7 bases lay outside the gene matches. From germline, CDR1 is SGHTA and CDR2 FQGNSA. CDR3 loop: CASSSLMTGNYGYTF. Here the CDR3 DNA reads TGTGCCAGCAGCTCTTTAATGACAGGGAACTATGGCTACACCTTC. Supplemented by reference TRBV7-2 and TRBJ1-2, the full variable domain reads GAGVSQSPSNKVTEKGKDVELRCDPISGHTALYWYRQSLGQGLEFLIYFQGNSAPDKSGLPSDRFSAERTGGSVSTLTIQRTQQEDSAVYLCASSSLMTGNYGYTFGSGTRLTVV.

The J gene is TRBJ1-2, the V gene TRBV18; no reliable D call. The CDR3 is 14 amino acids. Per germline, CDR1 KGHSH and CDR2 LQKENI. Between the trimmed V and J ends, which lost 3 bases and 3 bases, there was a span of 11 bases. CDR3 sequence: CASSPTSGDYGYTF. The CDR3 nucleotides read TGTGCCAGCTCACCGACCTCGGGAGACTATGGCTACACCTTC. The complete variable domain, with remaining parts taken from reference TRBV18 and TRBJ1-2, reads NAGVMQNPRHLVRRRGQEARLRCSPMKGHSHVYWYRQLPEEGLKFMVYLQKENIIDESGMPKERFSAEFPKEGPSILRIQQVVRGDSAAYFCASSPTSGDYGYTFGSGTRLTVV.